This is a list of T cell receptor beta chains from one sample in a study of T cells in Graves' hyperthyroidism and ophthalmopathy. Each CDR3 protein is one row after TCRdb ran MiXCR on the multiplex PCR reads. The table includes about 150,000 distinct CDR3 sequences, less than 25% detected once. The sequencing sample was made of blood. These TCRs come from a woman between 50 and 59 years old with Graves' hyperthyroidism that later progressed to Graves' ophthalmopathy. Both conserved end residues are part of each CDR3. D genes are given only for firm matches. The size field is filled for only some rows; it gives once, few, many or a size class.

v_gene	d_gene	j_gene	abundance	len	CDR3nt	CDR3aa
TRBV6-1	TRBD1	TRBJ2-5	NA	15	TGTGCCAGCAATCCCGGGACAGGGGTCAGCGAGACCCAGTACTTC	CASNPGTGVSETQYF
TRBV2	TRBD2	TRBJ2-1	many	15	TGTGCCAGCAGAAGCACTAGCGGCTCCTACAATGAGCAGTTCTTC	CASRSTSGSYNEQFF
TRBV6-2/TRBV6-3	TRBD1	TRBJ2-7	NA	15	TGTGCCAGCAGGGAAACAGGGGGCTTTAACTACGAGCAGTACTTC	CASRETGGFNYEQYF
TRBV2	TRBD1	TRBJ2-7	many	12	TGTGCCAGCACAGGACAGGGTTACGAGCAGTACTTC	CASTGQGYEQYF
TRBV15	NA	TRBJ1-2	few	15	TGTGCCACCAGCAGAACCGGGACACTCAACTATGGCTACACCTTC	CATSRTGTLNYGYTF
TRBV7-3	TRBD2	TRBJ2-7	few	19	TGTGCCAGCAGCTCCCCGTTTAGGGGGCTAGGGACTAGCGGGAGCGAGCAGTACTTC	CASSSPFRGLGTSGSEQYF
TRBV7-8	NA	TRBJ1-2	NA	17	TGTGCCAGCAGCTTAGATGCAGGACACGGGACTAACTATGGCTACACCTTC	CASSLDAGHGTNYGYTF
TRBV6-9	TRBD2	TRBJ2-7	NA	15	TGTGCCAGCAGTTTATTGAGGGGAGGGCACTACGAGCAGTACTTC	CASSLLRGGHYEQYF
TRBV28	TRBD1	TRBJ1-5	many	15	TGTGCCAGCAGCGAGACAGGGGGCGCCCATCAGCCCCAGCATTTT	CASSETGGAHQPQHF
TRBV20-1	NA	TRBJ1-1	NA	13	TGCAGTGCCGTATGGACGGGGAACACTGAAGCTTTCTTT	CSAVWTGNTEAFF
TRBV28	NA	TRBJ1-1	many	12	TGTGCCAGCAGTCTACGGACCCGAAAAGCTTTCTTT	CASSLRTRKAFF
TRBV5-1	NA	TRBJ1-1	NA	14	TGCGCCAGCAGCGGGACTGAAGCGAACACTGAAGCTTTCTTT	CASSGTEANTEAFF
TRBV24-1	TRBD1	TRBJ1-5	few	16	TGTGCCACCAGTGACACCCGACAGGGAGGCAATCAGCCCCAGCATTTT	CATSDTRQGGNQPQHF
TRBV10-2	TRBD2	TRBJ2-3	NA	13	TGCGCCAGCTGCCTAGCGGGATCAGATACGCAGTATTTT	CASCLAGSDTQYF
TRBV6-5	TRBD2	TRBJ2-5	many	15	TGTGCCAGCAGTTACGAAGGACTAGAAAAAGAGACCCAGTACTTC	CASSYEGLEKETQYF
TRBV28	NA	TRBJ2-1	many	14	TGTGCCGCAAGGGGCTCCCTCACCTACAATGAGCAGTTCTTC	CAARGSLTYNEQFF
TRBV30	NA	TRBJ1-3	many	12	TGTGCCTGGAGTCAATCTGGAAACACCATATATTTT	CAWSQSGNTIYF
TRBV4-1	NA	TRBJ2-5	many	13	TGCGCCAGCAGCCAAGCGACTGAAGAGACCCAGTACTTC	CASSQATEETQYF
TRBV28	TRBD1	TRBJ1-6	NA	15	TGTGCCAGCACCGACAGGGGGCGGGCGGGGTCACCCCTCCACTTT	CASTDRGRAGSPLHF
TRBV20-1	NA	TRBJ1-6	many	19	TGCAGTGCTAGAGATAATTCGGCCAGGGGTAAAACCTATAATTCACCCCTCCACTTT	CSARDNSARGKTYNSPLHF
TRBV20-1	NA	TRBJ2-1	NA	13	TGCAGTGCTCCAAGGGGCTCCTACAATGAGCAGTTCTTC	CSAPRGSYNEQFF
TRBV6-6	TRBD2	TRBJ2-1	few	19	TGTGCCAGCAGTTACAAATTTTGGGGACTAGCGGGAGAGGACAATGAGCAGTTCTTC	CASSYKFWGLAGEDNEQFF
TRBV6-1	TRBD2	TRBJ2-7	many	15	TGTGCCAGCAGTGAACTACTAGCGGGTGGTTACGAGCAGTACTTC	CASSELLAGGYEQYF
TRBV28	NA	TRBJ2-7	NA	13	TGTGCCAGCAGTTACTGGGCTGGGGCCGAGCAGTACTTC	CASSYWAGAEQYF
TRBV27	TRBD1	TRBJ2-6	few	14	TGTGCCAGCAGTCGACAGGGGGAGGCCAACGTCCTGACTTTC	CASSRQGEANVLTF
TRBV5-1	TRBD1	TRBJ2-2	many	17	TGCGCCAGCAGCTTGGGAGGACAGGGGGTGAACACCGGGGAGCTGTTTTTT	CASSLGGQGVNTGELFF
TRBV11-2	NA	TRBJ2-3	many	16	TGTGCCAGCAGCTTGGGGCTAGGCCAAGGGACAGATACGCAGTATTTT	CASSLGLGQGTDTQYF
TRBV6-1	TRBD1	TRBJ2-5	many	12	TGTGCCAGTACAGGGACAGCAGAGACCCAGTACTTC	CASTGTAETQYF
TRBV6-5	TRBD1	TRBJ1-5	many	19	TGTGCCAGCAGTTATCCCGGGACAGGGAAATTGGTATGCAATCAGCCCCAGCATTTT	CASSYPGTGKLVCNQPQHF
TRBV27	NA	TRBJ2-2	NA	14	TGTGCCAGCAGTAGTAACTACGTTAACGGGGAGCTGTTTTTT	CASSSNYVNGELFF
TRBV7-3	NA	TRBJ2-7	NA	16	TGTGCCAGCAGCTCAGGACTCTTCCCAGCATCGGGGGAGCAGTACTTC	CASSSGLFPASGEQYF
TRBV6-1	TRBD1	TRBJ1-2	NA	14	TGTGCCAGCCGAGGGGCAGGGGGTGGCTATGGCTACACCTTC	CASRGAGGGYGYTF
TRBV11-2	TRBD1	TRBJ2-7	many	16	TGTGCCAGCAGCGCAGACAGGGACAGATTAGCCTACGAGCAGTACTTC	CASSADRDRLAYEQYF
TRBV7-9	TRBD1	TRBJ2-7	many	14	TGTGCCAGCAGCGACTCAGGGGGCGCGAACGAGCAGTACTTC	CASSDSGGANEQYF
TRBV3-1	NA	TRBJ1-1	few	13	TGTGCCAGCAGCCAAAATGGGGGGAGGGAAGCTTTCTTT	CASSQNGGREAFF
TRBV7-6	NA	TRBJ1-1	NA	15	TGTGCCAGCAGCTCTAAGGACAGAACGAACACTGAAGCTTTCTTT	CASSSKDRTNTEAFF
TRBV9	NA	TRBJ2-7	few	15	TGTGCCAGCAGCCCCCGGGGTTACAACCTCTACGAGCAGTACTTC	CASSPRGYNLYEQYF
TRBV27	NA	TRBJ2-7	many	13	TGTGCCAGCAGTCTGGCGATCTCCTACGAGCAGTACTTC	CASSLAISYEQYF
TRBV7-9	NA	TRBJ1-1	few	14	TGTGCCAGCAGCTTAACCTATGGGGACACTGAAGCTTTCTTT	CASSLTYGDTEAFF
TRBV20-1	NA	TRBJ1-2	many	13	TGCAGTGCCCCGACACCTGATCTTTATGGCTACACCTTC	CSAPTPDLYGYTF
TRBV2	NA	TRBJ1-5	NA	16	TGTGCCAGCAGTGAACTTGATGGCAGGGATAATCAGCCCCAGCATTTT	CASSELDGRDNQPQHF
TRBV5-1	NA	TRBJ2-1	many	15	TGCGCCAGCAGCGTAGGAGGATACTCCTACAATGAGCAGTTCTTC	CASSVGGYSYNEQFF
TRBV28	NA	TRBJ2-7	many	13	TGTGCCAGTGCAGGGCAGAGAACCTACGAGCAGTACTTC	CASAGQRTYEQYF
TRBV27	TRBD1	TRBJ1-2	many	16	TGTGCCAGCAGTTTGACAGGGGGTACTCCCGTGGGTGGCTACACCTTC	CASSLTGGTPVGGYTF
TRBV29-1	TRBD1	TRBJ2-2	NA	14	TGCAGCGCTAAACGGGACAGGGGGCAAGGGGAGCTGTTTTTT	CSAKRDRGQGELFF
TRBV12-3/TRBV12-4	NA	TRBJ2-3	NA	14	TGTGCCAGCAGTTCTAGCGTGGGGAGAGATACGCAGTATTTT	CASSSSVGRDTQYF
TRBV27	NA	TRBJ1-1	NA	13	TGTGCCAGCAGGGGAAGGGGCCACACTGAAGCTTTCTTT	CASRGRGHTEAFF
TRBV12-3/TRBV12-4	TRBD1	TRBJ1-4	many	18	TGTGCCAGCAGTTTACGGACAGGGGGCGCTGGGGTTGGTGAAAAACTGTTTTTT	CASSLRTGGAGVGEKLFF
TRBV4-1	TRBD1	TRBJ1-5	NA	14	TGCGCCAGCAGCCATGGGACAGGGGGGCAGCCCCAGCATTTT	CASSHGTGGQPQHF
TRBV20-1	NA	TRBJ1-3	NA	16	TGCAGTGCTCCTGGGACCGCGGAAGTCTCTGGAAACACCATATATTTT	CSAPGTAEVSGNTIYF
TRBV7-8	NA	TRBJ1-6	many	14	TGTGCCAGCAGCTTAGGGGGGCGAAATTCACCCCTCCACTTT	CASSLGGRNSPLHF
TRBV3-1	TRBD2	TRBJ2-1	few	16	TGTGCCAGCAGCCAAAATGGGGCGGGAGGGAGCAATGAGCAGTTCTTC	CASSQNGAGGSNEQFF
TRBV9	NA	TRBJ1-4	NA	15	TGTGCCAGCAGCGTAGGGGTTGGAACTAATGAAAAACTGTTTTTT	CASSVGVGTNEKLFF